The sequence of this T cell receptor (beta chain) was determined in a study of cytomegalovirus exposure and HLA in healthy donors. Amplification used 60 Vbeta primers and 13 Jbeta primers. The assay was immunoSEQ multiplex PCR, and TCRdb's table has in-frame clones only and misses some. Of over 20,000 clones listed, 70% are singletons. The CDR3 is made up of 14 amino acids. The germline V gene encodes CDR1 SGHRS and CDR2 YFSETQ. The V end was cut by 5 bases, the J end by 5 bases, with 14 bases between. This TCR derives from a woman aged 45-65 years in good health and CMV-seronegative. The chain links TRBV5-1 to TRBJ1-5; TRBD1 is a possible D gene (6 bases). The specimen sequenced was PBMCs. For the CDR3, the DNA is TGCGCCAGCAGACGGGACAAATGGGATCAGCCCCAGCATTTT. Residues: CASRRDKWDQPQHF.